The sequence of this T cell receptor (beta chain) was determined in a study of T cell changes during pregnancy in multiple sclerosis. Generated by immunoSEQ multiplex PCR, the TCRdb table keeps only in-frame clones and is missing some. The table records tens of thousands of clones, roughly 90% of them present only once. In germline, CDR1 is MNHNY, CDR2 SVGAGI (reference sequence). V gave up 0 bases and J gave up 1 base, with 9 bases separating them. This CDR3 is built from 16 residues. This receptor was obtained from a female donor with multiple sclerosis, enrolled in a pregnancy study. The sample here was CD4+ T cells from peripheral blood mononuclear cells, taken after pregnancy. The V call is TRBV6-6, the J call TRBJ2-2; possibly TRBD1 for D (5 bases). CDR3 sequence (DNA): TGTGCCAGCAGTTACTCGAGGCAGGGGAACACCGGGGAGCTGTTTTTT. This encodes CASSYSRQGNTGELFF.